Below, 20 T cell receptor beta chains from the same sample are listed, as sequenced in a study of T cell responses to AZD1222 COVID-19 vaccine. The table came from immunoSEQ multiplex PCR; TCRdb's copy has only in-frame clones and leaves some out. The sample holds about 160,000 clones, roughly 90% seen once. The specimen comprised peripheral blood, sampled on day 0 of AZD1222 vaccination. Receptors originate from an adult in good health.

The V call is TRBV3-1 (or the pseudogene TRBV3-2), the J call TRBJ2-7, with 8 bases aligning to TRBD2. The V segment lost 1 base and the J segment 3 bases; nucleotides outside the gene matches: 5. Germline CDR1 and CDR2: LGHDT and YNNKEL (reference sequence). This CDR3 has 15 amino acids. CDR3 sequence: CASSQAPSGGYEQYF. The CDR3 DNA follows: TGTGCCAGCAGCCAAGCACCCAGCGGGGGCTACGAGCAGTACTTC.

The gene calls are TRBV6-5 and TRBJ2-5, with D possibly matching TRBD2 (5 bases). This CDR3 has 13 amino acids. Per germline, CDR1 MNHEY and CDR2 SVGAGI. Deletions cut 7 bases from V and 4 bases from J, with 13 bases between. The CDR3 DNA sequence: TGTGCCAGCATAGCGCCACCAGGAGAGACCCAGTACTTC. It encodes CASIAPPGETQYF.

J is TRBJ2-5 and V is TRBV12-1; no DNA check was done on the table's D call, TRBD2. TRBV12-1 represents a pseudogene. This CDR3 comprises 10 residues. This CDR3 reads CASSSETQYF. CDR3 DNA sequence: TGTGCCAGCAGCTCGGAGACCCAGTACTTC.

The V call is TRBV16, the J call TRBJ1-1; D call uncertain. CDR1 and CDR2 from the germline V gene are KGHSY and FQNENV. V was cut by 5 bases and J by 4 bases, with 11 bases left in between. This CDR3 is built from 13 residues. Written as DNA, the CDR3 is TGTGCCAGCAGCTCCCTATTAGCCACTGAAGCTTTCTTT. Residues: CASSSLLATEAFF.

This chain uses TRBV14 with TRBJ1-2; D is ambiguous. The germline V gene encodes CDR1 SGHDN and CDR2 FVKESK. Trimming removed 0 bases from V and 4 bases from J, with 9 bases in between. This CDR3 contains 14 residues. The CDR3 spells CASSQEIGSYGYTF. The CDR3 region has the DNA TGTGCCAGCAGCCAAGAGATAGGATCCTATGGCTACACCTTC.

The CDR3 bases are TGTGCCAGCAGCTTAACGTCGGGACAGGGGGGCTACACCTTC. It codes for CASSLTSGQGGYTF. This chain connects TRBV7-3 to TRBJ1-2; TRBD1 matches 10 bases. CDR1 is SGHTA, CDR2 FQGTGA, per germline. V shed 0 bases and J 8 bases; nucleotides not matched to a gene: 3. The CDR3 runs 14 residues.

The chain's CDR3 is CSVRDGYEKLFF. CDR3 coding DNA: TGCAGCGTCCGGGACGGATATGAAAAACTGTTTTTT. The chain recombines TRBV29-1 with TRBJ1-4; D is possibly TRBD1 (5 bases). The V gene's germline CDR1 is SQVTM and CDR2 ANQGSEA. The ends were cut back, 6 bases at V and 6 bases at J, with 11 bases in the middle. This CDR3 spans 12 amino acids.

This chain links TRBV5-1 with TRBJ2-1; a weak D match, TRBD2 (5 bases). The CDR3 sequence is 16 residues long. Germline V CDR1 and CDR2: SGHRS, YFSETQ. V shed 1 base and J shed 0 bases, with 11 bases lying between them. DNA of the CDR3: TGCGCCAGCAGCTTGCAGCCGGGAAGCTCCTACAATGAGCAGTTCTTC. It yields the protein CASSLQPGSSYNEQFF.

The chain combines TRBV11-2 with TRBJ2-2; 9 bases are a match to TRBD2. The CDR3 runs to 14 residues. CDR1 and CDR2 (germline): SGHAT, FQNNGV. Trimming cost V 4 bases and J 5 bases; bases outside gene matches: 2. This chain's CDR3 is CASSYSGSTGELFF. Written as DNA, the CDR3 is TGTGCCAGCAGCTATAGCGGGAGTACCGGGGAGCTGTTTTTT. Variable domain in full (rest from reference TRBV11-2 and TRBJ2-2): EAGVAQSPRYKIIEKRQSVAFWCNPISGHATLYWYQQILGQGPKLLIQFQNNGVVDDSQLPKDRFSAERLKGVDSTLKIQPAKLEDSAVYLCASSYSGSTGELFFGEGSRLTVL.

The V and J genes are TRBV6-5 and TRBJ1-5; 9 nucleotides match TRBD1. V dropped 2 bases and J dropped 3; count of bases not matched to a gene: 2. CDR3 length: 15 amino acids. Germline V gene sequence: CDR1 MNHEY, CDR2 SVGAGI. The CDR3 region is CASSYGTGYNQPQHF. The CDR3, as DNA: TGTGCCAGCAGTTACGGGACAGGGTACAATCAGCCCCAGCATTTT.

The chain uses TRBV19 and TRBJ1-1; no reliable D call. V was trimmed by 7 bases and J by 13 bases, leaving 19 bases between them. The CDR3 contains 12 residues. Germline V lookup: CDR1 LNHDA, CDR2 SQIVND (reference sequence). The CDR3 nucleotides read TGTGCCAGTACAAACCGCGGGCAGTGGGTTTTCTTT. It translates to CASTNRGQWVFF.

The CDR3 region is CASSFEGGDTEAFF. CDR3 coding DNA: TGTGCCAGCAGCTTTGAGGGAGGGGACACTGAAGCTTTCTTT. The rearrangement links TRBV7-9 to TRBJ1-1; maybe TRBD1 (5 bases). CDR3 length: 14 residues. CDR1 is SEHNR, CDR2 FQNEAQ, per germline (reference sequence). Trimming stripped 3 bases from V and 3 bases from J, with 11 bases between.

This chain connects TRBV5-4 to TRBJ1-3; maybe TRBD1 (6 bases). Looked up from germline, CDR1 is SGHNT and CDR2 is YYREEE (reference sequence). Trimming removed 0 bases from V and 2 bases from J, with 9 bases in between. The CDR3 consists of 15 residues. The CDR3 loop reads CASSLDRAAGNTIYF. In DNA, the CDR3 is TGTGCCAGCAGCTTGGACAGGGCCGCTGGAAACACCATATATTTT.

This sequence joins TRBV28 and TRBJ2-7; no clear D gene. This CDR3 is built from 14 residues. Germline V lookup: CDR1 MDHEN, CDR2 SYDVKM. Trimming shortened V by 4 bases and J by 2 bases, and 12 bases separated the two germline ends. The DNA of the CDR3 is TGTGCCAGCAGTTCGGCCGGTATCACCTACGAGCAGTACTTC. Protein: CASSSAGITYEQYF.

This clone was detected a few times. The chain uses TRBV3-1 (or the pseudogene TRBV3-2) and TRBJ1-2, with D uncertain. This CDR3 is built from 12 residues. V dropped 1 base and J dropped 0 bases, with 0 bases sitting between them. Germline CDR1 LGHDT, CDR2 YNNKEL (reference sequence). In DNA form, the CDR3 reads TGTGCCAGCAGCCAAGCTAACTATGGCTACACCTTC. It codes for CASSQANYGYTF.

The chain carries TRBV9 and TRBJ2-5; TRBD2 might be the D (6 bases). V gave up 4 bases and J gave up 1 base, with 14 bases separating them. The germline V gene has CDR1 SGDLS and CDR2 YYNGEE. This CDR3 is built from 15 residues. CDR3 bases: TGTGCCAGCAGCCCTAACGCCGGGGGCCAAGAGACCCAGTACTTC. It yields the protein CASSPNAGGQETQYF. Full variable domain (remainder filled in from reference TRBV9 and TRBJ2-5): DSGVTQTPKHLITATGQRVTLRCSPRSGDLSVYWYQQSLDQGLQFLIQYYNGEERAKGNILERFSAQQFPDLHSELNLSSLELGDSALYFCASSPNAGGQETQYFGPGTRLLVL.

This chain uses TRBV5-1 with TRBJ1-1; no clear D. Germline V gene sequence: CDR1 SGHRS, CDR2 YFSETQ. CDR3 length equals 15 residues. V dropped 0 bases and J dropped 3 bases, with 12 bases sitting between them. CDR3 in amino acids: CASSLVGPRHTEAFF. In DNA, the CDR3 is TGCGCCAGCAGCTTGGTTGGGCCCAGGCACACTGAAGCTTTCTTT. Drawing the rest from reference TRBV5-1 and TRBJ1-1, the complete variable domain is KAGVTQTPRYLIKTRGQQVTLSCSPISGHRSVSWYQQTPGQGLQFLFEYFSETQRNKGNFPGRFSGRQFSNSRSEMNVSTLELGDSALYLCASSLVGPRHTEAFFGQGTRLTVV.

V usage is TRBV6-5 and J usage is TRBJ2-7; TRBD1 is a possible D gene (6 bases). Trimming stripped 0 bases from V and 6 bases from J, with 15 bases between. Germline CDR1 MNHEY, CDR2 SVGAGI. The CDR3 runs to 15 residues. This CDR3 reads CASSYSSTGWGEQYF. In DNA form, the CDR3 reads TGTGCCAGCAGTTACTCGTCGACAGGTTGGGGCGAGCAGTACTTC.

This clone was recorded once. This sequence joins TRBV9 and TRBJ2-2, with TRBD1 matching over 9 bases. The CDR3 consists of 15 residues. Germline lookup yields CDR1 SGDLS and CDR2 YYNGEE. The V segment lost 6 bases and the J segment 1 base; nucleotides outside the gene matches: 4. CDR3 nucleotide sequence: TGTGCCAGCAACACAGGGGGCTGGAACACCGGGGAGCTGTTTTTT. The encoded protein is CASNTGGWNTGELFF. Using reference TRBV9 and TRBJ2-2 for the parts outside the CDR3, the full variable domain is DSGVTQTPKHLITATGQRVTLRCSPRSGDLSVYWYQQSLDQGLQFLIQYYNGEERAKGNILERFSAQQFPDLHSELNLSSLELGDSALYFCASNTGGWNTGELFFGEGSRLTVL.

This clone was detected once. The CDR3 is CASSWTEGFQPQHF. The CDR3, as DNA: TGTGCCAGCTCCTGGACAGAAGGGTTCCAGCCCCAGCATTTT. The chain has TRBV18 and TRBJ1-5; D might be TRBD1 (6 bases). V lost 6 bases to trimming and J lost 7 bases, with 16 bases between them. This CDR3 comprises 14 residues. CDR1 KGHSH and CDR2 LQKENI come from the germline V gene.